The 11 T cell receptor beta chains reported below all come from one sample, sequenced in a study of T cell responses to AZD1222 COVID-19 vaccine. Assay: immunoSEQ multiplex PCR; the TCRdb copy retains only in-frame clones and omits some. The data show over 60,000 clones, roughly 84% seen once. The material sequenced was peripheral blood, taken on day 0 of AZD1222 vaccination. The receptors were gathered from an adult in good health.

The chain is built from TRBV11-3 and TRBJ2-1; 9 nucleotides match TRBD2. Trimming took 3 bases from V and 4 from J; bases not matched to a gene: 4. The CDR3 sequence is 15 residues long. Germline loops: CDR1 SGHNT, CDR2 YENEEA. CDR3 in amino acids: CASSFSSGAYNEQFF. The CDR3 DNA sequence: TGTGCCAGCAGCTTTTCTAGCGGGGCGTACAATGAGCAGTTCTTC.

Regarding this clone: The sample holds other DNA sequences that translate to the same CDR3. This chain joins TRBV11-2 and TRBJ1-3; D remains unclear. Between the trimmed V and J ends, which lost 1 base and 3 bases, there was a span of 1 base. Germline CDR1 SGHAT, CDR2 FQNNGV. The CDR3 loop spans 12 amino acids. In DNA, the CDR3 is TGTGCCAGCAGCTTAGGTGGAAACACCATATATTTT. Its translation: CASSLGGNTIYF. The full variable domain, its missing parts supplied by reference TRBV11-2 and TRBJ1-3, is EAGVAQSPRYKIIEKRQSVAFWCNPISGHATLYWYQQILGQGPKLLIQFQNNGVVDDSQLPKDRFSAERLKGVDSTLKIQPAKLEDSAVYLCASSLGGNTIYFGEGSWLTVV.

The genes are TRBV7-9 and TRBJ1-2; D perhaps matches TRBD1 (6 bases). Germline-derived CDR1 and CDR2 are SEHNR and FQNEAQ (reference sequence). This CDR3 is 11 amino acids long. Trimming stripped 1 base from V and 9 bases from J, with 6 bases between. The CDR3 DNA reads TGTGCCAGCAGCTTAGGGGACAGCTACACCTTC. Translation gives CASSLGDSYTF.

This clone turned up a few times. The rearrangement uses TRBV19 and TRBJ1-6; possibly TRBD1 for D (5 bases). Trimming stripped 2 bases from V and 10 bases from J, with 24 bases between. The CDR3 extends over 18 amino acids. The germline V gene encodes CDR1 LNHDA and CDR2 SQIVND (reference sequence). The CDR3 is CASSITGTPFASGSPLHF. The CDR3, as DNA: TGTGCCAGTAGTATAACCGGGACTCCCTTTGCGTCGGGATCACCCCTCCACTTT.

This chain uses TRBV11-2 with TRBJ2-7, with a weak D call TRBD1 (5 bases). The ends were cut back, 2 bases at V and 2 bases at J, with 13 bases in the middle. Germline values: CDR1 SGHAT, CDR2 FQNNGV. The CDR3 is 15 residues long. CDR3 nucleotide sequence: TGTGCCAGCAGCTTAAGACAGAGTCTAACCTACGAGCAGTACTTC. This encodes CASSLRQSLTYEQYF.

The rearrangement joins TRBV18 to TRBJ2-7; 8 bases are shared with TRBD1. V trimming: 0 bases; J trimming: 6 bases; junction bases outside the gene matches: 13. Germline V gives CDR1 KGHSH, CDR2 LQKENI. This CDR3 contains 17 residues. CDR3 loop: CASSPPGLAGGASEQYF. CDR3 DNA: TGTGCCAGCTCACCACCCGGGTTGGCAGGGGGCGCTTCCGAGCAGTACTTC.

The V gene is TRBV27, the J gene TRBJ1-5; TRBD1 is a possible D gene (6 bases). CDR3 size: 15 residues. Germline assignment: CDR1 MNHEY and CDR2 SMNVEV (reference sequence). V was trimmed by 0 bases and J by 6 bases, leaving 12 bases between them. The CDR3: CASSLSAGDFQPQHF. The CDR3 region has the DNA TGTGCCAGCAGTTTATCGGCAGGGGATTTTCAGCCCCAGCATTTT.

This sequence joins TRBV11-2 and TRBJ2-7, with 7 bases identical to TRBD1. V was clipped by 5 bases and J by 3 bases; unmatched bases: 7. Germline loops: CDR1 SGHAT, CDR2 FQNNGV. The CDR3 consists of 14 residues. The CDR3 is CASSRNRDSYEQYF. CDR3 bases: TGTGCCAGCAGCAGAAACAGGGACAGCTACGAGCAGTACTTC.

This chain uses TRBV10-3 with TRBJ1-1; 7 positions agree with TRBD1. The junction had 13 bases not matched to a gene; V was cut back by 8 bases and J by 4 bases. CDR3 length equals 15 residues. Germline V gene lookup returns CDR1 ENHRY and CDR2 SYGVKD. CDR3 DNA: TGTGCCATCGGGCAGGGGGTGGGGGAAGCCACTGAAGCTTTCTTT. Its translation: CAIGQGVGEATEAFF.

This clone came up once. The chain couples TRBV9 to TRBJ2-5, with a weak D call TRBD1 (6 bases). CDR3 length equals 14 residues. In germline, CDR1 is SGDLS, CDR2 YYNGEE. Trimming left V 0 bases short and J 5 bases short, with 11 bases between. The CDR3 nucleotides are TGTGCCAGCAGCGTAGCGGGACAAAGGGAGACCCAGTACTTC. This codes for CASSVAGQRETQYF.

This chain links TRBV2 with TRBJ1-3; 9 nucleotides align to TRBD1. The germline CDR1 and CDR2 sequences are SNHLY and FYNNEI. V trimming: 9 bases; J trimming: 4 bases; junction bases outside the gene matches: 7. The CDR3 is 14 residues long. CDR3 sequence: CASQQGASGNTIYF. DNA for the CDR3: TGTGCCAGTCAACAGGGGGCATCGGGAAACACCATATATTTT.